A single T cell receptor (beta chain) is shown here with its context. The antigen remains unidentified. The germline V gene has CDR1 SQVTM and CDR2 ANQGSEA. Trimming removed 3 bases from V and 1 base from J, with 6 bases in between. The CDR3 length is 13 residues. Described time point: persistent/refractory GD, antithyroid drugs over 5 years with positive TRAb. The TCR library was made from RNA extracted from PBMCs. The TCR beta library used iRepertoire HTBI primers with Arm-PCR amplification of CDR3. TCRdb reprocessed the multiplex PCR reads with MiXCR, giving one entry per CDR3 protein. The sample has a few hundred thousand distinct CDR3 sequences, less than 30% seen once. These data belong to a study of regulatory T cells in long-lasting Graves disease. Study-wide context: Persistent Graves' disease denoted over 5 years of antithyroid drugs plus positive TSH receptor antibodies.

Points from the study as a whole: Among samples with persistent disease, TRBV28, TRBJ1-2 and TRBJ2-5 were favored. Owing to a sample size that was small, accuracy may have been reduced. Sharing of public clonotypes was greater in persistent patients (approximately 2,700) than in new patients (around 930).

This sequence was found in a woman aged 40 to 50 with Graves disease. This specimen consisted of peripheral blood mononuclear cells (PBMCs), obtained when the disease was refractory, from a patient treated with antithyroid drugs. The chain uses TRBV29-1 and TRBJ2-2; D is unresolved. Here the CDR3 DNA reads TGCAGCGTTGACGCCATGAACACCGGGGAGCTGTTTTTT. Amino acid sequence: CSVDAMNTGELFF.